The TCR beta chain described here comes from a study of early T cells in non-severe SARS-CoV-2 infection (dated by TCRdb to 2020 to 2022). Study-level background: Because TCR sequencing was done on bulk RNA from unsorted whole blood, the alpha and beta chains could not be paired. Results and caveats for the whole study, not just this receptor: VDJdb matching was skewed toward anti-spike CD8 responses and likely underestimated virus-specific expansions by missing private and CD4 specificities.

Library preparation employed 5' RACE. TCRdb lists the instrument as NextSeq 500. Unique molecular identifiers were attached to individual cDNA molecules in the TCR library protocol so that sequencing error and PCR bias could be corrected. Sequencing covered both TCR alpha and beta chains, and within each sample the abundances of alpha and beta sequences were tightly co-correlated. The original methods were these. Decombinator V4 was used to annotate the V gene, J gene and CDR3 of the TCR sequences. TCRs were defined as expanded if a significant change between any two time points was detected under a Poisson model with p below 0.0001. TCR abundances were normalised to the total number of TCRs sequenced per sample and were expressed as counts per million. MAIT TCRs were defined by TRAV1-2 paired with TRAJ12, TRAJ20 or TRAJ33, and iNKT TCRs by TRAV10 paired with TRAJ18. VDJdb, accessed 1 November 2021, was searched for CMV, EBV and SARS-CoV-2 annotated TCRs, excluding TCRs annotated for multiple antigens. The public reads were run again by TCRdb, first through fastp at Q25 and then through MiXCR, and only productive beta chains were kept. Rows are combined by CDR3 protein, so each entry shows the most common genes and DNA. The V and J calls reflect TCRdb's pipeline rather than the authors' work. Present in this sample are 55,000 to 75,000 distinct CDR3 sequences, more than 9% of which were seen just once. Jointly, the top ten make up under 2% of the sample.

This was a case-control study nested in a cohort of healthcare workers in London, UK, who had nasopharyngeal swab PCR tests and blood samples taken every week. Between 23 and 31 March 2020, the week of the UK lockdown, healthcare workers were enrolled and then followed up weekly for as long as 16 weeks. The germline V end is reduced by 8 bases and the J end by 5 bases; junction bases left unmatched: 6. The germline V gene supplies CDR1 MGHDK and CDR2 SYGVNS. Measured from the cysteine to the phenylalanine, the CDR3 is 12 residues long. Only CDR3 DNA remains: 36 bases, in frame from the first base. This clonotype occurred a few times. Its cognate antigen has yet to be identified. Per-base quality was not reported, and no clone a single base away is much larger than it.

Source material: whole blood. This clonotype was sampled from an adult who was a healthcare worker with PCR-confirmed SARS-CoV-2 infection or an uninfected control (not recorded which). Recombination joined TRBV25-1 with TRBJ2-7, with 7 junctional bases fitting TRBD1. The CDR3 amino acid sequence is: CASWGDRDEQYF. The DNA is TGTGCCAGCTGGGGAGACAGGGACGAGCAGTACTTC.